This is a list of T cell receptor beta chains from one sample in a study of breast tumors, draining lymph nodes, adjacent tissues. TCRdb redid the calling of the multiplex PCR reads with MiXCR, one entry per CDR3 protein. Of 50,000 to 85,000 distinct CDR3 sequences detected, roughly 40% appear once; the ten largest clones hold about 8%. The sequenced material came from breast tumor tissue. These receptor sequences come from a female donor with breast cancer. Some clones in this sample may be carry-over from other donors' samples. Both conserved end residues are part of each CDR3. D genes are given only for firm matches. The listing skips clone size in some rows; elsewhere it reads once, few, many or a size class.

V gene,D gene,J gene,clone size,CDR3 protein,CDR3 DNA
TRBV5-6,NA,TRBJ1-1,NA,CASSLGQINTEAFF,TGTGCCAGCAGCTTGGGCCAGATAAACACTGAAGCTTTCTTT
TRBV7-2,TRBD1,TRBJ2-2,NA,CASSAGTGGTGELFF,TGTGCCAGCAGCGCCGGGACAGGGGGCACCGGGGAGCTGTTTTTT
TRBV11-3,NA,TRBJ2-6,many,CASSFHTGPGANVLTF,TGTGCCAGCAGCTTCCATACAGGGCCCGGGGCCAACGTCCTGACTTTC
TRBV7-2,NA,TRBJ1-2,NA,CASSKTPSGRAGGSVAYGYTF,TGTGCCAGCAGTAAAACCCCCAGCGGGAGGGCCGGGGGTAGCGTGGCCTATGGCTACACCTTC
TRBV6-6,TRBD1,TRBJ2-3,many,CASSHGLAGGTDTQYF,TGTGCCAGCAGTCACGGGCTAGCAGGGGGTACAGATACGCAGTATTTT
TRBV9,NA,TRBJ2-7,many,CASSSEGGPGSYEQYF,TGTGCCAGCAGTTCGGAGGGGGGGCCGGGCTCCTACGAGCAGTACTTC
TRBV27,NA,TRBJ2-7,many,CASSLVGRDYEQYF,TGTGCCAGCAGTTTGGTGGGCAGGGACTACGAGCAGTACTTC
TRBV10-3,TRBD1,TRBJ1-6,many,CAISESLWAGGSPLHF,TGTGCCATCAGTGAGTCGTTGTGGGCAGGGGGATCACCCCTCCACTTT
TRBV12-3/TRBV12-4,NA,TRBJ2-5,NA,CATSVSGQGTRENQYF,TGTGCCACCAGTGTCAGCGGCCAGGGGACCAGAGAGAACCAGTACTTC
TRBV2,TRBD1,TRBJ2-1,many,CASSGTGSGLGEQFF,TGTGCCAGCAGTGGGACAGGGAGCGGACTGGGTGAGCAGTTCTTC
TRBV29-1,TRBD1,TRBJ1-4,once,CSVGTAEDATNEKLFF,TGCAGCGTAGGGACAGCGGAGGATGCAACTAATGAAAAACTGTTTTTT
TRBV29-1,TRBD2,TRBJ2-1,NA,CSVGSGVYNEQFF,TGCAGCGTAGGTAGCGGGGTATACAATGAGCAGTTCTTC
TRBV28,TRBD2,TRBJ2-3,many,CASSFLAGTDTQYF,TGTGCCAGCAGTTTTCTAGCGGGCACAGATACGCAGTATTTT
TRBV7-7,NA,TRBJ2-3,NA,CASSQGQYTDTQYF,TGTGCTAGCAGCCAGGGGCAGTACACAGATACGCAGTATTTT
TRBV29-1,TRBD2,TRBJ2-1,NA,CSKGTSGTYNEQFF,TGCAGCAAAGGGACTAGCGGAACCTACAATGAGCAGTTCTTC
TRBV12-3/TRBV12-4,NA,TRBJ1-1,NA,CASSLGGPMNTEAFF,TGTGCCAGCAGTTTAGGGGGTCCGATGAACACTGAAGCTTTCTTT
TRBV10-3,NA,TRBJ1-6,NA,CAITPGPPNSPLHF,TGTGCCATCACCCCGGGACCGCCTAATTCACCCCTCCACTTT
TRBV12-3/TRBV12-4,NA,TRBJ2-3,many,CASSSGVADTQYF,TGTGCCAGCAGTTCAGGGGTAGCAGATACGCAGTATTTT
TRBV2,NA,TRBJ2-1,many,CASTRRGYVGNEQFF,TGTGCCAGCACCCGAAGGGGGTATGTGGGCAATGAGCAGTTCTTC
TRBV6-1,NA,TRBJ2-1,NA,CASSEFGVNEQFF,TGTGCCAGCAGTGAATTTGGGGTCAATGAGCAGTTCTTC
TRBV29-1,TRBD2,TRBJ2-1,NA,CSIEAGVGEQFF,TGCAGCATTGAGGCGGGAGTAGGTGAGCAGTTCTTC
TRBV7-2,NA,TRBJ2-3,NA,CASSSVGNYNCTDTQYF,TGTGCCAGCAGCTCAGTCGGGAACTATAATTGCACAGATACGCAGTATTTT
TRBV5-1,TRBD1,TRBJ2-2,many,CASRRSRTGGNTGELFF,TGCGCCAGCAGACGCAGTCGGACAGGGGGCAACACCGGGGAGCTGTTTTTT
TRBV6-2/TRBV6-3,NA,TRBJ2-5,many,CASRLPVATETQYF,TGTGCCAGCAGATTACCAGTCGCGACGGAGACCCAGTACTTC
TRBV20-1,TRBD1,TRBJ1-2,many,CSARDGQANYGYTF,TGCAGTGCTAGAGATGGACAGGCTAACTATGGCTACACCTTC
TRBV20-1,NA,TRBJ1-2,many,CSASSSRGHGYTF,TGCAGTGCTAGTAGTTCCAGAGGCCATGGCTACACCTTC
TRBV19,TRBD1,TRBJ1-5,many,CASNNRGVGSQPQHF,TGTGCCAGTAACAACAGGGGGGTAGGTAGTCAGCCCCAGCATTTT
TRBV6-1,NA,TRBJ2-7,many,CASSDGFASYEQYF,TGTGCCAGCAGTGATGGGTTTGCATCCTACGAGCAGTACTTC
TRBV9,TRBD1,TRBJ2-1,many,CASSVGQGTYNEQFF,TGTGCCAGCAGCGTTGGACAGGGGACTTACAATGAGCAGTTCTTC
TRBV9,TRBD2,TRBJ2-3,NA,CASSVGGLAGGADTQYF,TGTGCCAGCAGCGTAGGGGGACTAGCGGGAGGGGCAGATACGCAGTATTTT
TRBV7-3,TRBD2,TRBJ2-2,many,CASSLGSSSGNTGELFF,TGTGCCAGCAGCTTAGGGTCGTCTAGCGGAAACACCGGGGAGCTGTTTTTT
TRBV3-1,NA,TRBJ1-2,NA,CASSQGIGNLNYGYTF,TGTGCCAGCAGCCAAGGGATCGGGAACCTAAACTATGGCTACACCTTC
TRBV7-3,NA,TRBJ2-5,NA,CASSNTPGEETQYF,TGTGCCAGTAGCAACACCCCGGGTGAAGAGACCCAGTACTTC
TRBV12-3/TRBV12-4,NA,TRBJ1-2,many,CASSLRGRAPGYTF,TGTGCCAGCAGTTTAAGGGGCCGGGCCCCTGGCTACACCTTC
TRBV29-1,NA,TRBJ1-4,NA,CSLGGGLGYEKLFF,TGCAGCTTAGGCGGGGGGCTAGGATATGAAAAACTGTTTTTT
TRBV11-2,NA,TRBJ1-5,NA,CASNLAAGNQPQHF,TGTGCTAGCAACTTAGCGGCAGGGAATCAGCCCCAGCATTTT
TRBV15,TRBD2,TRBJ2-5,NA,CATSSPGLAGETQYF,TGTGCCACCAGCAGCCCTGGACTAGCGGGTGAGACCCAGTACTTC
TRBV4-1,NA,TRBJ2-1,many,CASSQDLLAYNGQFF,TGCGCCAGCAGCCAAGATCTTCTAGCATACAATGGGCAGTTCTTC
TRBV11-2,NA,TRBJ1-2,NA,CASSALTGMNGYTF,TGTGCCAGCAGCGCCCTCACAGGGATGAATGGCTACACCTTC
TRBV19,NA,TRBJ2-3,many,CASSIGFRRGVLDTQYF,TGTGCCAGTAGTATAGGCTTCCGCAGGGGGGTTTTAGATACGCAGTATTTT
TRBV20-1,NA,TRBJ2-3,medium-sized,CSARMAGRSTDTQYF,TGCAGTGCTAGGATGGCGGGGCGAAGCACAGATACGCAGTATTTT
TRBV13,NA,TRBJ2-2,few,CASSLGELFF,TGTGCCAGCAGCTTAGGGGAGCTGTTTTTT
TRBV20-1,NA,TRBJ2-1,NA,CSAGRGSAYNEQFF,TGCAGTGCTGGGCGGGGCAGCGCATACAATGAGCAGTTCTTC
TRBV11-2,TRBD2,TRBJ2-3,NA,CASSSLVAGEADTQYF,TGTGCCAGCAGCAGCTTAGTAGCGGGAGAGGCAGATACGCAGTATTTT
TRBV7-3,NA,TRBJ1-1,NA,CASSLTARANTEAFF,TGTGCCAGCAGCTTAACGGCCAGGGCAAACACTGAAGCTTTCTTT
TRBV20-1,NA,TRBJ1-1,many,CSARGRRYTEAFF,TGCAGTGCTAGGGGAAGGAGATACACTGAAGCTTTCTTT
TRBV7-3,NA,TRBJ1-1,NA,CASSLNPGATEAFF,TGTGCCAGCAGCTTAAACCCAGGGGCTACTGAAGCTTTCTTT
TRBV12-3/TRBV12-4,TRBD2,TRBJ2-7,many,CASSLTNPGRGFSYEQYF,TGTGCCAGCAGTTTAACCAACCCCGGGAGGGGGTTTTCCTACGAGCAGTACTTC
TRBV7-2,NA,TRBJ2-2,few,CASSQRQGLYGELFF,TGTGCCAGCAGCCAGAGACAGGGACTGTACGGTGAGCTGTTTTTT
TRBV20-1,NA,TRBJ2-7,large,CSARVLAAGREQYF,TGCAGTGCTAGAGTCTTGGCGGCGGGACGGGAGCAGTACTTC
TRBV28,NA,TRBJ2-1,many,CASSQQGYEQFF,TGTGCCAGCAGTCAACAGGGTTATGAGCAGTTCTTC
TRBV12-5,NA,TRBJ2-4,NA,CASGFGRWNIQYF,TGTGCTAGTGGGTTCGGTAGGTGGAACATTCAGTACTTC
TRBV6-6,NA,TRBJ1-5,once,CATRVAWGTAYEHF,NA
TRBV4-1,NA,TRBJ1-6,NA,CASSPGTQYF,TGCGCCAGCAGCCCCGGAACACAATACTTT
TRBV5-6,NA,TRBJ2-2,NA,CASSPDPESDEQYFGPGTGELFF,NA